One TCR beta chain is described in this entry. This sample is part of a study of shared clonotypes between healthy human individuals. CDR3 length: 15 amino acids. Germline CDR1 SNHLY, CDR2 FYNNEI. The V end was cut by 3 bases, the J end by 9 bases, with 18 bases between. The authors' processing: As immunoSEQ supplied junction-only sequences (without quality scores), filtering differed. Measured with immunoSEQ multiplex PCR; TCRdb has only the in-frame clones, and not every one. D and trimming come from the DNA, and the V and J calls and clone size come from that table. The table records 2 million to 3 million clones, more than 85% of them present only once. A split of CD4+ cells into CD45RA+ naive and CD45RA-negative memory subsets was performed.

V usage is TRBV2 and J usage is TRBJ1-5, with TRBD1 as a possible D gene (5 bases). The sample taken for sequencing was naive CD4+ T cells from PBMCs. As to subset: CD45RA+ positively selected. The clonotype comes from a man aged 18-30 years in good health. Some clones in this sample may be carry-over from other donors' samples. CDR3: CASSEGGGADGPQHF. For the CDR3, the DNA is TGTGCCAGCAGTGAGGGTGGAGGGGCAGATGGGCCCCAGCATTTT.